This T cell receptor (beta chain) was observed in a study of shared clonotypes between healthy human individuals. Study-level findings and limits: The authors expected sequencing depth to affect clonotype sharing among donors.

The CDR3 is 15 amino acids. V gave up 4 bases and J gave up 2 bases, with 13 bases separating them. CDR1 is MGHRA and CDR2 is YSYEKL in the germline V gene. There were only Caucasian adults among the donors, and all lived in Nashville, Tennessee. For this clone: The antigen is not known.

It was at deep level that the assay was run. Replicate PCRs for sorted subsets used approximately 190 ng DNA; this equaled 30,000 to 35,000 T cell genomes. Profiling relied on immunoSEQ multiplex PCR, and the TCRdb table lists in-frame clones only, not all of them. The table has millions of clones, approximately 95% seen once. Source material: naive CD4+ T cells from PBMCs. Indicated subset: CD45RA+ positively selected. This chain connects TRBV4-1 to TRBJ2-3; tentatively, D is TRBD2 (5 bases). The sequence derives from a man between 18 and 35 years old in good health. Some clones in this sample may be carry-over from other donors' samples. The chain's CDR3 is CASSPSGSNTDTQYF. The CDR3 DNA reads TGCGCCAGCAGCCCAAGCGGATCAAACACAGATACGCAGTATTTT.